What follows are 31 T cell receptor beta chains derived from one specimen sequenced in a study of blood T cell repertoires in COVID-19 (dated by TCRdb to about 2020). Receptors were amplified or captured by the immunoSEQ multiplex PCR assay. TCRdb's version of the immuneACCESS table is confined to in-frame rearrangements and falls short of the full clone set. An unresolved V gene accounts for under half of the shortfall where checked; the remainder is of unknown origin. In this sample the table shows about 88,000 clones, roughly 88% of which occur a single time. The top ten clones comprise around 3% of the sample. The sample comprised peripheral blood. Receptors originate from a woman aged 80 or over with acute or convalescent COVID-19.

V gene TRBV24-1 combines with J gene TRBJ1-5; 7 bases are shared with TRBD1. The CDR3 consists of 14 residues. The junction had 4 bases not matched to a gene; V was cut back by 5 bases and J by 4 bases. CDR1 KGHDR and CDR2 SFDVKD come from the germline V gene. The CDR3: CATSGGGVNQPQHF. The CDR3 DNA reads TGTGCCACCAGTGGAGGGGGCGTGAATCAGCCCCAGCATTTT.

The rearrangement uses TRBV2 and TRBJ1-2; D unresolved. Germline loops: CDR1 SNHLY, CDR2 FYNNEI. The CDR3 length is 13 residues. V shed 6 bases and J shed 5 bases, with 13 bases lying between them. For the CDR3, the DNA is TGTGCCAGCAGAGACGAGGTTGGTTATGGCTACACCTTC. It is translated as CASRDEVGYGYTF.

The chain carries TRBV9 and TRBJ2-3; D ambiguous. With 0 bases removed from V and 1 base from J, the gap between germline ends came to 6 bases. The length of the CDR3 is 14 residues. CDR1 SGDLS and CDR2 YYNGEE come from the germline V gene. The CDR3 region is CASSVGLGTDTQYF. The CDR3 bases are TGTGCCAGCAGCGTAGGACTCGGCACAGATACGCAGTATTTT.

This sequence joins TRBV28 and TRBJ1-5; no firm D call. Trimming took 2 bases from V and 4 from J, leaving 15 bases between them. The CDR3 extends over 16 amino acids. The germline gives CDR1 MDHEN, CDR2 SYDVKM. This CDR3 is CASSLLRLSGNQPQHF. CDR3 coding DNA: TGTGCCAGCAGTTTACTTAGGCTGTCGGGAAATCAGCCCCAGCATTTT.

The chain combines TRBV6-2 or TRBV6-3 with TRBJ1-5, with D hard to call. The germline V and J ends were trimmed by 2 bases and 6 bases, with 8 bases remaining between them. This CDR3 contains 13 residues. Germline CDR1 and CDR2: MNHEY and SVGEGT. This chain's CDR3 is CASSYVGSQPQHF. DNA of the CDR3: TGTGCCAGCAGTTACGTCGGTAGTCAGCCCCAGCATTTT.

V usage is TRBV5-5 and J usage is TRBJ2-5; 14 bases agree with TRBD2. Losses at the gene ends were 4 bases for V and 0 bases for J; bases not matched to a gene: 5. Germline assignment: CDR1 SGHKS and CDR2 YYEKEE (reference sequence). The CDR3 has 17 amino acids. The CDR3, as DNA: TGTGCCAGCAGCCGGACTAGCGGGGGGCGGTACCAAGAGACCCAGTACTTC. This encodes CASSRTSGGRYQETQYF. Drawing the rest from reference TRBV5-5 and TRBJ2-5, the complete variable domain is DAGVTQSPTHLIKTRGQQVTLRCSPISGHKSVSWYQQVLGQGPQFIFQYYEKEERGRGNFPDRFSARQFPNYSSELNVNALLLGDSALYLCASSRTSGGRYQETQYFGPGTRLLVL.

As to this clone: In the same sample, other DNA sequences code for this CDR3. This chain joins TRBV9 and TRBJ1-1, with 8 positions matching TRBD1. Per germline, CDR1 SGDLS and CDR2 YYNGEE. The CDR3 has 14 residues. V lost 2 bases, J lost 5 bases, and 5 bases stayed unmatched. The CDR3 loop is CASSVSGGGTEAFF. The CDR3 DNA reads TGTGCCAGCAGCGTGTCAGGGGGCGGAACTGAAGCTTTCTTT.

V and J are TRBV2 and TRBJ2-5; TRBD1 matches 8 bases. Unmatched junction bases numbered 7, after V lost 6 bases and J lost 4 bases. The CDR3 extends over 14 amino acids. From germline, CDR1 is SNHLY and CDR2 FYNNEI. The CDR3 nucleotides are TGTGCCAGCAGATGGACCGGGACAGGAGAGACCCAGTACTTC. It codes for CASRWTGTGETQYF. Full variable domain (missing parts from reference TRBV2 and TRBJ2-5): EPEVTQTPSHQVTQMGQEVILRCVPISNHLYFYWYRQILGQKVEFLVSFYNNEISEKSEIFDDQFSVERPDGSNFTLKIRSTKLEDSAMYFCASRWTGTGETQYFGPGTRLLVL.

The chain has TRBV7-9 and TRBJ2-6; 8 nucleotides agree with TRBD1. CDR1 is SEHNR and CDR2 is FQNEAQ in the germline V gene (reference sequence). The J segment lost 0 bases and the V segment lost 2 bases, leaving 6 bases of the junction unmatched. CDR3 length: 18 amino acids. The CDR3: CASSLRTGMISGANVLTF. The CDR3 DNA sequence: TGTGCCAGCAGCTTAAGGACAGGGATGATCTCTGGGGCCAACGTCCTGACTTTC.

The J gene is TRBJ2-3, the V gene TRBV6-5, with D possibly TRBD1 on 6 matching bases. The CDR3 totals 13 residues. Germline V gene lookup returns CDR1 MNHEY and CDR2 SVGAGI. Trimming stripped 10 bases from V and 0 bases from J, with 11 bases between. CDR3 DNA: TGTGCCACCCGACAGGACAGCACAGATACGCAGTATTTT. Its translation: CATRQDSTDTQYF.

J is TRBJ2-5 and V is TRBV5-4, with D possibly TRBD1 on 7 matching bases. This CDR3 contains 14 residues. Germline CDR1 and CDR2: SGHNT and YYREEE (reference sequence). Trimming took 4 bases from V and 1 from J, leaving 11 bases between them. The CDR3 loop is CASSPGDSQETQYF. CDR3 in DNA: TGTGCCAGCAGCCCGGGGGACAGCCAAGAGACCCAGTACTTC. The full variable domain, completed using reference TRBV5-4 and TRBJ2-5, is ETGVTQSPTHLIKTRGQQVTLRCSSQSGHNTVSWYQQALGQGPQFIFQYYREEENGRGNFPPRFSGLQFPNYSSELNVNALELDDSALYLCASSPGDSQETQYFGPGTRLLVL.

In its sample, this clone was seen once. The V call is TRBV5-6, the J call TRBJ2-1, with D maybe TRBD1 (5 bases). The CDR3 sequence is 12 residues long. Deletions cut 0 bases from V and 10 bases from J, with 8 bases between. Germline CDR1 is SGHDT and CDR2 is YYEEEE. CDR3 nucleotides: TGTGCCAGCAGCTTGGTGCACAGGGAGCAGTTCTTC. This sequence encodes CASSLVHREQFF.

The V and J genes are TRBV5-4 and TRBJ2-3, with 14 positions matching TRBD2. The CDR3 is made up of 16 amino acids. Germline V CDR1 and CDR2: SGHNT, YYREEE (reference sequence). Trimming cost V 3 bases and J 2 bases; bases outside gene matches: 2. The CDR3 DNA follows: TGTGCCAGCAGCTCGGGACTAGCGGGGGTCACAGATACGCAGTATTTT. Protein product: CASSSGLAGVTDTQYF.

The chain employs TRBV18 and TRBJ2-3, with D possibly TRBD2 on 5 matching bases. V shed 2 bases and J shed 3 bases, with 18 bases lying between them. There are 17 residues in the CDR3. Germline V lookup: CDR1 KGHSH, CDR2 LQKENI. In DNA, the CDR3 is TGTGCCAGCTCACCAGTAACCGGAGGATTACGTACAGATACGCAGTATTTT. It translates to CASSPVTGGLRTDTQYF.

Of note for this clone: The same CDR3 is also encoded by other DNA sequences in this sample. V usage is TRBV5-4 and J usage is TRBJ2-7, with 12 bases aligning to TRBD1. With V trimmed by 4 bases and J by 4 bases, 6 bases remained unmatched. CDR1 SGHNT and CDR2 YYREEE come from the germline V gene (reference sequence). The CDR3 sequence is 15 residues long. The CDR3 coding sequence is TGTGCCAGCAGCGACCGGGGACAGGGGGCATACGAGCAGTACTTC. Encoded protein: CASSDRGQGAYEQYF.

The V gene is TRBV4-3, the J gene TRBJ2-3; TRBD2 aligns across 10 bases. Trimming removed 4 bases from V and 4 bases from J; junction bases left unmatched: 8. CDR3 size: 16 residues. The germline gives CDR1 LGHNA, CDR2 YSLEER. CDR3 nucleotides: TGCGCCAGCAGCCTTCGACCTAGCGGGAGTGCAGATACGCAGTATTTT. This gives the protein CASSLRPSGSADTQYF.

The J gene is TRBJ1-4, the V gene TRBV7-2, with a tentative D call TRBD1 (6 bases). The V and J ends lost 5 bases and 10 bases respectively, with 17 bases between them. The CDR3 is 14 residues long. CDR1 SGHTA and CDR2 FQGNSA come from the germline V gene. The CDR3 nucleotides read TGTGCCAGCAGCCAACGGGGGGCTGATGGAAAACTGTTTTTT. This translates into CASSQRGADGKLFF.

The chain combines TRBV5-1 with TRBJ1-2; D gene unclear. This CDR3 is built from 14 residues. Trimming shortened V by 4 bases and J by 4 bases, and 14 bases separated the two germline ends. CDR1 is SGHRS and CDR2 is YFSETQ in the germline V gene. CDR3 DNA: TGCGCCAGCAGCCCGGAAACCGGCGGCTATGGCTACACCTTC. This sequence encodes CASSPETGGYGYTF. Complete variable domain (other parts from reference TRBV5-1 and TRBJ1-2): KAGVTQTPRYLIKTRGQQVTLSCSPISGHRSVSWYQQTPGQGLQFLFEYFSETQRNKGNFPGRFSGRQFSNSRSEMNVSTLELGDSALYLCASSPETGGYGYTFGSGTRLTVV.

In its sample, this clone was seen once. The chain couples TRBV11-3 to TRBJ2-2; 7 nucleotides agree with TRBD2. Losses at the gene ends were 5 bases for V and 0 bases for J; bases not matched to a gene: 6. Per the germline V gene, CDR1 is SGHNT and CDR2 is YENEEA. The CDR3 contains 16 residues. The CDR3 nucleotides read TGTGCCAGCAGCCAGTCTAGCGGATCGAACACCGGGGAGCTGTTTTTT. This sequence encodes CASSQSSGSNTGELFF. The full variable domain, rest sourced from reference TRBV11-3 and TRBJ2-2, is EAGVVQSPRYKIIEKKQPVAFWCNPISGHNTLYWYLQNLGQGPELLIRYENEEAVDDSQLPKDRFSAERLKGVDSTLKIQPAELGDSAVYLCASSQSSGSNTGELFFGEGSRLTVL.

CDR3 in DNA: TGTGCCAGCTCACCACCGGTTCTCGTATCGGGGAGAAACACCATATATTTT. It encodes CASSPPVLVSGRNTIYF. This chain joins TRBV18 and TRBJ1-3; no clear D gene. The CDR3 runs to 17 residues. CDR1 is KGHSH and CDR2 is LQKENI in the germline V gene. Deletions cut 0 bases from V and 5 bases from J, with 17 bases between. Variable domain in full (rest from reference TRBV18 and TRBJ1-3): NAGVMQNPRHLVRRRGQEARLRCSPMKGHSHVYWYRQLPEEGLKFMVYLQKENIIDESGMPKERFSAEFPKEGPSILRIQQVVRGDSAAYFCASSPPVLVSGRNTIYFGEGSWLTVV.

A few counts support this clone. The chain is built from TRBV28 and TRBJ1-5; 12 bases are a match to TRBD1. The germline V gene encodes CDR1 MDHEN and CDR2 SYDVKM. Trimming cost V 2 bases and J 7 bases; bases outside gene matches: 15. The CDR3 is 19 residues long. CDR3 loop: CASSLREGTGGRRGQPQHF. In nucleotides, the CDR3 is TGTGCCAGCAGTTTACGGGAAGGGACAGGGGGCCGGAGGGGCCAGCCCCAGCATTTT.

The CDR3 DNA is TGTGCCAGCAGCCTGGAGCGGGAGGGTTCCTACGAGCAGTACTTC. Protein product: CASSLEREGSYEQYF. The chain combines TRBV7-3 with TRBJ2-7; 10 nucleotides agree with TRBD2. V shed 5 bases and J 1 base; nucleotides not matched to a gene: 5. CDR1 is SGHTA and CDR2 is FQGTGA in the germline V gene. This CDR3 spans 15 amino acids.

The chain couples TRBV5-1 to TRBJ2-2; D might be TRBD2 (6 bases). The CDR3 length is 18 residues. The germline V gene encodes CDR1 SGHRS and CDR2 YFSETQ. The germline V and J ends were trimmed by 3 bases and 5 bases, with 23 bases remaining between them. The CDR3 spells CASSSSVRGGAGTGELFF. For the CDR3, the DNA is TGCGCCAGCAGCTCCTCCGTGCGTGGTGGGGCGGGGACCGGGGAGCTGTTTTTT.

The CDR3, as DNA: TGTGCCAGCAGCATCACCGGGACTAGCAATGAGCAGTTCTTC. Translated, it gives CASSITGTSNEQFF. The chain recombines TRBV7-2 with TRBJ2-1; 8 bases fit TRBD2. Per germline, CDR1 SGHTA and CDR2 FQGNSA. V shed 5 bases, J shed 6 bases, and the junction held 6 bases outside the gene matches. CDR3 size: 14 residues.

This clone has more than one count but fewer than ten. The chain recombines TRBV5-6 with TRBJ1-1, with a tentative D call TRBD1 (6 bases). V was shortened by 7 bases and J by 2 bases, with 15 bases between the two germline ends. Per germline, CDR1 SGHDT and CDR2 YYEEEE. This CDR3 spans 14 amino acids. In DNA, the CDR3 is TGTGCCAGCCGGCAGGGGTGGATAAACACTGAAGCTTTCTTT. The encoded protein is CASRQGWINTEAFF.

The chain has TRBV6-6 and TRBJ2-3; TRBD1 aligns across 7 bases. Per the germline V gene, CDR1 is MNHNY and CDR2 is SVGAGI (reference sequence). The V gene end was trimmed by 6 bases and the J gene end by 1 base; junction bases not matched to a gene: 4. The CDR3 extends over 14 amino acids. In DNA, the CDR3 is TGTGCCAGCAGAATGGGACAGCGCACAGATACGCAGTATTTT. Its protein is CASRMGQRTDTQYF.

The chain recombines TRBV27 with TRBJ1-4; 8 positions agree with TRBD1. This CDR3 spans 15 amino acids. Germline values: CDR1 MNHEY, CDR2 SMNVEV (reference sequence). Trimming took 5 bases from V and 0 from J; bases not matched to a gene: 2. CDR3 DNA: TGTGCCAGCAGTACGACAGGGGCAACTAATGAAAAACTGTTTTTT. This gives the protein CASSTTGATNEKLFF.

In the case of this clone: The junction does not match germline at one end; this may be a read error. The CDR3 reads CASSFSRDTEAFF. The CDR3 DNA reads TGTGCTAGCAGCTTCTCCCGGGACACTGAAGCTTTCTTT. This chain joins TRBV7-7 and TRBJ1-1; D remains unclear. Germline CDR1 reads SSHAT; CDR2 reads FNYEAQ (reference sequence). This CDR3 contains 13 residues.

V is TRBV5-1 and J is TRBJ1-1; D unresolved. There are 15 residues in the CDR3. CDR1 is SGHRS, CDR2 YFSETQ, per germline. Trimming stripped 0 bases from V and 3 bases from J, with 12 bases between. DNA for the CDR3: TGCGCCAGCAGCTTGGCCGGAGGGAGGGACACTGAAGCTTTCTTT. This translates into CASSLAGGRDTEAFF.

V and J are TRBV19 and TRBJ1-5; 10 bases are shared with TRBD1. Germline V CDR1 and CDR2: LNHDA, SQIVND (reference sequence). The CDR3 has 16 amino acids. V lost 3 bases to trimming and J lost 2 bases; unmatched junction nucleotides: 4. The chain's CDR3 is CASSILGTGGNQPQHF. The DNA of the CDR3 is TGTGCCAGTAGTATCCTAGGGACAGGGGGCAATCAGCCCCAGCATTTT.

The CDR3 sequence: CATSRGTGGESEKLFF. CDR3 nucleotide sequence: TGTGCCACCAGCAGAGGGACAGGGGGCGAAAGTGAAAAACTGTTTTTT. The chain links TRBV15 to TRBJ1-4; 11 bases map to TRBD1. The germline CDR1 and CDR2 sequences are LNHNV and YYDKDF (reference sequence). With V trimmed by 1 base and J by 7 bases, 5 bases remained unmatched. The CDR3 is made up of 16 amino acids. The full variable domain, with the rest looked up from reference TRBV15 and TRBJ1-4, is DAMVIQNPRYQVTQFGKPVTLSCSQTLNHNVMYWYQQKSSQAPKLLFHYYDKDFNNEADTPDNFQSRRPNTSFCFLDIRSPGLGDTAMYLCATSRGTGGESEKLFFGSGTQLSVL.